The 23 T cell receptor beta chains listed next were all sequenced from one sample in a study of T cell repertoires in cytomegalovirus infection. Their target antigens are unknown. MiXCR was run by TCRdb on the reads, yielding one entry per CDR3 protein. The table includes fewer than 950,000 distinct CDR3 sequences, 30% to 35% detected once. The sample in question was cultured CD8+ T cells from PBMCs, obtained from culture after CMV antigen stimulation. Every receptor here comes from a human donor in good health (CMV status not recorded). Some clones in this sample may be carry-over from other donors' samples.

This clonotype was found once. The chain recombines TRBV6-5 with TRBJ1-2, with 8 bases aligning to TRBD1. Germline assignment: CDR1 MNHEY and CDR2 SVGAGI. This CDR3 region has 15 residues. The V segment lost 5 bases and the J segment 6 bases; nucleotides outside the gene matches: 11. CDR3 residues: CASSGPGTDRDGYTF. The CDR3 DNA reads TGTGCCAGCAGTGGGCCAGGGACGGACAGGGATGGCTACACCTTC.

On this clonotype: It is likely a read error, because the conserved phenylalanine at the end of the CDR3 is missing. V is TRBV20-1 and J is TRBJ2-5; D is ambiguous. CDR1 and CDR2 (germline): DFQATT, SNEGSKA (reference sequence). The CDR3 length is 12 residues. Trimming pared 8 bases from V and 5 bases from J, leaving 15 bases between. The CDR3 DNA reads as TGCAGTACTCTCATCCTTGGGGAGACCCAGTACATC. It is translated as CSTLILGETQYI.

This rearrangement joins TRBV19 to TRBJ2-5, with a possible D match to TRBD2 (5 bases). Trimming took off 0 bases at V and 7 bases at J, with 21 bases between the two ends. The germline V gene encodes CDR1 LNHDA and CDR2 SQIVND (reference sequence). CDR3 length: 17 amino acids. The DNA for the CDR3 is TGTGCCAGTAGTATAGACCCCCCAGGTCCGAAACGGGGGACCCAGTACTTC. Translating it yields CASSIDPPGPKRGTQYF.

Notes on this clonotype: A much larger clone differs from this one at a single base, so this may be a read error. The chain joins TRBV12-3 or TRBV12-4 to TRBJ2-1; a possible D gene is TRBD1 (6 bases). This CDR3 is built from 14 residues. CDR3 residues: CTSSGDNNYNEQFF. In nucleotides, the CDR3 is TGTACCAGCAGTGGGGACAACAACTACAATGAGCAGTTCTTC.

The chain couples TRBV11-3 to TRBJ2-7, with TRBD2 matching 10 bases. With 4 bases clipped from V and 5 bases from J, the junction kept 8 bases outside the gene matches. CDR1 is SGHNT, CDR2 YENEEA, per germline. This CDR3 is 15 amino acids long. CDR3 DNA: TGTGCCAGCAGCTCTCCCGGGACTAGCGTGGACGAGCAGTACTTC. It encodes CASSSPGTSVDEQYF.

The J gene is TRBJ2-7, the V gene TRBV20-1; TRBD1 is a possible D gene (6 bases). Germline CDR1 is DFQATT and CDR2 is SNEGSKA (reference sequence). The V end was cut by 5 bases, the J end by 2 bases, with 13 bases between. The CDR3 extends over 13 amino acids. CDR3 in amino acids: CSAEGDKTYEQYV. CDR3 DNA sequence: TGCAGTGCTGAAGGGGACAAGACCTACGAGCAGTACGTC.

The table lists this clonotype with many counts. The chain uses TRBV5-4 and TRBJ1-4; 7 bases are shared with TRBD1. The CDR3 consists of 11 residues. V lost 9 bases and J lost 10; bases outside the gene matches: 6. Germline CDR1 is SGHNT and CDR2 is YYREEE (reference sequence). The CDR3 DNA reads TGTGCCACCCGACAGGGAGGAAAACTGTTTTTT. Translated, it gives CATRQGGKLFF.

A few counts support this clonotype. V and J are TRBV12-3 or TRBV12-4 and TRBJ2-5; a possible D gene is TRBD1 (6 bases). The CDR3 has 13 amino acids. Trimming took off 7 bases at V and 5 bases at J, with 14 bases between the two ends. The CDR3 reads CASNSQGWETQYF. The CDR3 nucleotides are TGTGCCAGCAACTCACAGGGCTGGGAGACCCAGTACTTC.

The gene calls are TRBV7-6 and TRBJ1-2, with a tentative D call TRBD1 (5 bases). Per the germline V gene, CDR1 is SGHVS and CDR2 is FNYEAQ. The CDR3 runs 14 residues. V shed 4 bases and J shed 4 bases, with 13 bases lying between them. In nucleotides, the CDR3 is TGTGCCAGCAGCTCCCTAGACAGCCGCTATGGCTACACCTTC. It codes for CASSSLDSRYGYTF.

This clonotype appeared many times. The V gene is TRBV12-3 or TRBV12-4, the J gene TRBJ2-3, with 8 bases identical to TRBD1. V shed 3 bases and J 3 bases; nucleotides not matched to a gene: 8. This CDR3 is built from 16 residues. The CDR3 region is CASSLSGGVDTDTQYF. The CDR3 DNA is TGTGCCAGCAGTTTGTCAGGGGGCGTCGATACAGATACGCAGTATTTT.

This rearrangement joins TRBV12-3 or TRBV12-4 to TRBJ1-1; unclear D gene. The CDR3 covers 12 residues. Between the trimmed V and J ends, which lost 3 bases and 7 bases, there was a span of 9 bases. The CDR3 region is CASSLEGIEAFF. The CDR3 coding sequence is TGTGCCAGCAGTTTGGAGGGAATTGAAGCTTTCTTT.

The chain joins TRBV5-1 to TRBJ2-5, with no clear D. V dropped 1 base and J dropped 4 bases, with 14 bases sitting between them. The CDR3 has 15 residues. CDR1 is SGHRS and CDR2 is YFSETQ in the germline V gene. Here the CDR3 DNA reads TGCGCCAGCAGCTTGCGAGACAACCGGATAGAGACCCAGTACTTC. Translated, it gives CASSLRDNRIETQYF.

This clonotype has a handful of counts. The chain has TRBV10-3 and TRBJ1-1; 8 nucleotides agree with TRBD1. Trimming took 5 bases from V and 4 from J; bases not matched to a gene: 0. The germline V gene has CDR1 ENHRY and CDR2 SYGVKD. There are 12 residues in the CDR3. CDR3 sequence: CAISTGGTEAFF. CDR3 DNA sequence: TGTGCCATCAGTACAGGGGGCACTGAAGCTTTCTTT.

For this clonotype: Relative to the germline gene, one junction end is altered; a read error may explain this. The chain uses TRBV28 and TRBJ2-1; 9 nucleotides match TRBD2. Germline CDR1 MDHEN, CDR2 SYDVKM. The CDR3 is made up of 14 amino acids. The CDR3 spells CASCFSGGTLEEFF. Here the CDR3 DNA reads TGTGCCAGCTGTTTCAGCGGGGGGACACTTGAGGAGTTCTTC.

Only a few counts were recorded for this clonotype. V is TRBV7-9 and J is TRBJ2-7, with D tentatively TRBD2 (6 bases). Germline CDR1 SEHNR, CDR2 FQNEAQ (reference sequence). The CDR3 length is 15 residues. Trimming left V 4 bases short and J 1 base short, with 14 bases between. The CDR3 DNA reads as TGTGCCAGCAGCTGGAGGGGCTTACGATCCTACGAGCAGTACTTC. Translation gives CASSWRGLRSYEQYF. Based on the CDR3 plus reference TRBV7-9 and TRBJ2-7, the full variable domain is DTGVSQNPRHKITKRGQNVTFRCDPISEHNRLYWYRQTLGQGPEFLTYFQNEAQLEKSRLLSDRFSAERPKGSFSTLEIQRTEQGDSAMYLCASSWRGLRSYEQYFGPGTRLTVT.

This rearrangement joins TRBV27 to TRBJ2-7, with TRBD2 identical over 7 bases. V lost 4 bases and J lost 1; bases outside the gene matches: 10. The CDR3 contains 16 residues. Germline lookup yields CDR1 MNHEY and CDR2 SMNVEV (reference sequence). The CDR3 spells CASSSRVAGYSYEQYV. The CDR3 nucleotides read TGTGCCAGCAGTTCCCGGGTAGCGGGTTATTCCTACGAGCAGTACGTC.

This clonotype was found many times. V and J are TRBV7-6 and TRBJ2-7, with 7 bases fitting TRBD1. J was trimmed by 5 bases and V by 5 bases; bases with no gene match: 18. This CDR3 has 17 residues. CDR1 is SGHVS and CDR2 is FNYEAQ in the germline V gene. The DNA of the CDR3 is TGTGCCAGCAGCCCGTATACCCCCGGGACAGACGAAAACGAGCAGTACGTC. It codes for CASSPYTPGTDENEQYV.

The V and J genes are TRBV9 and TRBJ2-1; TRBD2 is a possible D gene (6 bases). V was shortened by 7 bases and J by 4 bases, with 18 bases between the two germline ends. This CDR3 region has 15 residues. Germline CDR1 reads SGDLS; CDR2 reads YYNGEE. CDR3 protein: CASADFGTSYNEQFF. The CDR3 nucleotides are TGTGCCAGCGCCGATTTCGGGACTTCTTACAATGAGCAGTTCTTC.

This clonotype was counted a few times. V and J are TRBV11-2 and TRBJ2-7; the D gene is possibly TRBD1 (5 bases). The CDR3 loop spans 13 amino acids. Per germline, CDR1 SGHAT and CDR2 FQNNGV. The DNA of the CDR3 is TGTGCCAGCAGCTTTGACGCCCGGAAGGGGAATTGGGTC. Protein: CASSFDARKGNWV.

The chain uses TRBV24-1 and TRBJ2-1; no reliable D call. CDR3 length: 14 amino acids. Germline V gives CDR1 KGHDR, CDR2 SFDVKD. The V end lost 1 base, the J end lost 5 bases, and 8 bases lay between the germline ends. This chain's CDR3 is CATSDLFGDNEQFF. As DNA, the CDR3 is TGTGCCACCAGTGATTTATTTGGGGACAATGAGCAGTTCTTC.

V is TRBV12-3 or TRBV12-4 and J is TRBJ2-7; D is perhaps TRBD1 (6 bases). CDR3 length equals 13 residues. Trimming removed 6 bases from V and 5 bases from J, with 14 bases in between. CDR3 loop: CASSPTGSDEQYF. For the CDR3, the DNA is TGTGCCAGCAGCCCAACAGGGTCTGACGAGCAGTACTTC.

This chain joins TRBV18 and TRBJ1-2; a possible D gene is TRBD1 (5 bases). The CDR3 consists of 15 residues. CDR1 and CDR2 from the germline V gene are KGHSH and LQKENI. V was shortened by 9 bases and J by 3 bases, with 20 bases between the two germline ends. Here the CDR3 reads CASFGGILQDYGYTF. The CDR3 region has the DNA TGTGCCAGTTTCGGGGGGATTTTACAGGACTATGGCTACACCTTC. Combining the CDR3 with reference TRBV18 and TRBJ1-2 gives the whole variable domain NAGVMQNPRHLVRRRGQEARLRCSPMKGHSHVYWYRQLPEEGLKFMVYLQKENIIDESGMPKERFSAEFPKEGPSILRIQQVVRGDSAAYFCASFGGILQDYGYTFGSGTRLTVV.

This clonotype occurred a few times. The chain combines TRBV29-1 with TRBJ1-1, with D uncertain. The CDR3 spans 11 residues. CDR1 and CDR2 from the germline V gene are SQVTM and ANQGSEA. Trimming took off 8 bases at V and 1 base at J, with 8 bases between the two ends. The CDR3 DNA follows: TGCAGCTCTGTACAGAACACTGAAGCTTTCTTT. Protein product: CSSVQNTEAFF.